One and the same sample provided the 21 T cell receptor beta chains below, sequenced in a study of T cell clonotyping in hematopoietic cell transplantation. Profiled with immunoSEQ multiplex PCR; TCRdb holds only in-frame clones, not every one. The data hold 25,000 to 30,000 clones, with 65% to 80% observed a single time. Stated time point: recipient sample about 28 days before transplant, after cytoreduction. The input for sequencing was peripheral blood mononuclear cells, taken before stem cell transplant. Source of these receptors: a woman aged 25 to 45 with chronic myeloid leukemia. Some clones in this sample may be carry-over from other donors' samples.

V is TRBV27 and J is TRBJ2-5; D is possibly TRBD1 (7 bases). The CDR3 runs to 15 residues. V lost 4 bases to trimming and J lost 5 bases, with 17 bases between them. Per the germline V gene, CDR1 is MNHEY and CDR2 is SMNVEV (reference sequence). The DNA for the CDR3 is TGTGCCAGCAGTTCACCGCAGGGGGGTGGGGAGACCCAGTACTTC. Translated, it gives CASSSPQGGGETQYF.

The rearrangement uses TRBV7-3 and TRBJ2-1, with D possibly matching TRBD1 (6 bases). This CDR3 is 15 amino acids long. CDR1 is SGHTA and CDR2 is FQGTGA in the germline V gene. V was clipped by 1 base and J by 4 bases, with 11 bases between them. CDR3 amino acids: CASSLKTGRYNEQFF. Here the CDR3 DNA reads TGTGCCAGCAGCTTAAAAACAGGGCGATACAATGAGCAGTTCTTC.

This chain connects TRBV10-3 to TRBJ1-6; TRBD1 is a possible D gene (6 bases). V shed 9 bases and J shed 10 bases, with 13 bases lying between them. From germline, CDR1 is ENHRY and CDR2 SYGVKD. The CDR3 length is 12 residues. CDR3 coding DNA: TGTGCCATAAGACAGGCGGGCTCACCCCTCCACTTT. Its translation is CAIRQAGSPLHF.

CDR3: CASSEVSGGSYNEQFF. CDR3 coding DNA: TGTGCCAGCAGTGAAGTTAGCGGGGGGTCCTACAATGAGCAGTTCTTC. The genes are TRBV2 and TRBJ2-1, with 10 bases lining up with TRBD2. V was clipped by 1 base and J by 1 base; unmatched bases: 1. The CDR3 contains 16 residues. Looked up from germline, CDR1 is SNHLY and CDR2 is FYNNEI.

The rearrangement uses TRBV7-9 and TRBJ1-4; perhaps TRBD1 as D (5 bases). The V end lost 6 bases, the J end lost 6 bases, and 29 bases lay between the germline ends. The CDR3 consists of 19 residues. Germline values: CDR1 SEHNR, CDR2 FQNEAQ (reference sequence). CDR3 residues: CASSAGKVVDGTMDEKLFF. Written as DNA, the CDR3 is TGTGCCAGCAGTGCAGGGAAAGTGGTGGATGGAACGATGGATGAAAAACTGTTTTTT.

This clone was detected a few times. The J gene is TRBJ1-1, the V gene TRBV10-2, with TRBD1 identical over 12 bases. V lost 6 bases and J lost 3; bases outside the gene matches: 11. Germline V gives CDR1 WSHSY, CDR2 SAAADI. CDR3 length: 17 residues. The CDR3 DNA sequence: TGCGCCAGCAGAGAGCACGGGACAGGGGGCAGGGACACTGAAGCTTTCTTT. Protein sequence: CASREHGTGGRDTEAFF.

V is TRBV20-1 and J is TRBJ2-3, with a tentative D call TRBD2 (5 bases). The CDR3 runs to 11 residues. Germline V gives CDR1 DFQATT, CDR2 SNEGSKA (reference sequence). With 6 bases removed from V and 6 bases from J, the gap between germline ends came to 10 bases. CDR3 protein: CSAKTGDTQYF. CDR3 nucleotides: TGCAGTGCAAAGACGGGGGATACGCAGTATTTT.

The chain uses TRBV6-5 and TRBJ1-2; 7 bases line up with TRBD1. Germline V gene sequence: CDR1 MNHEY, CDR2 SVGAGI. This CDR3 has 13 residues. The junction had 7 bases not matched to a gene; V was cut back by 7 bases and J by 5 bases. For the CDR3, the DNA is TGTGCCAGCACCCTGGGACAGACTTATGGCTACACCTTC. Its translation is CASTLGQTYGYTF.

This clone was recorded a few times. The V call is TRBV5-5, the J call TRBJ1-2; 8 bases line up with TRBD1. V shed 7 bases and J 3 bases; nucleotides not matched to a gene: 11. Looked up from germline, CDR1 is SGHKS and CDR2 is YYEKEE (reference sequence). The CDR3 length is 15 residues. The CDR3 protein is CASGRQGRSDYGYTF. In nucleotides, the CDR3 is TGTGCCAGCGGTAGACAGGGGAGGTCAGACTATGGCTACACCTTC.

The rearrangement uses TRBV5-6 and TRBJ1-5; possible D gene TRBD1, 5 bases. Germline CDR1 SGHDT, CDR2 YYEEEE. V shed 0 bases and J shed 2 bases, with 12 bases lying between them. The length of the CDR3 is 16 residues. CDR3 loop: CASSLGGAGGNQPQHF. The CDR3 DNA reads TGTGCCAGCAGCTTGGGAGGAGCGGGGGGCAATCAGCCCCAGCATTTT.

The chain employs TRBV29-1 and TRBJ1-2, with D possibly TRBD1 on 6 matching bases. Trimming removed 6 bases at V and 3 bases at J, with 20 bases between. The CDR3 covers 15 residues. Germline CDR1 reads SQVTM; CDR2 reads ANQGSEA. The CDR3 region has the DNA TGCAGCGTGAATGGGGTGTCGGAGGGGGACTATGGCTACACCTTC. Its protein is CSVNGVSEGDYGYTF.

The chain joins TRBV11-2 to TRBJ1-6, with 10 bases lining up with TRBD1. V was pared by 3 bases and J by 0 bases, with 2 bases of the junction left unmatched. CDR3 length: 17 residues. Germline CDR1 reads SGHAT; CDR2 reads FQNNGV. CDR3 sequence: CASSLGTGASYNSPLHF. Written as DNA, the CDR3 is TGTGCCAGCAGCTTGGGGACAGGGGCCTCCTATAATTCACCCCTCCACTTT.

This clone was seen only once. The chain joins TRBV10-3 to TRBJ2-3, with a weak D call TRBD2 (6 bases). The V end lost 8 bases, the J end lost 1 base, and 13 bases lay between the germline ends. The CDR3 length is 14 residues. Per the germline V gene, CDR1 is ENHRY and CDR2 is SYGVKD. The CDR3 spells CAIGESGGTDTQYF. The CDR3 DNA follows: TGTGCCATCGGAGAATCGGGGGGCACAGATACGCAGTATTTT.

The V and J genes are TRBV19 and TRBJ1-1; D is possibly TRBD1 (5 bases). This CDR3 spans 14 amino acids. Germline V gene data show CDR1 as LNHDA and CDR2 as SQIVND (reference sequence). V lost 3 bases to trimming and J lost 5 bases, with 13 bases between them. CDR3 in amino acids: CASSISTVFTEAFF. The CDR3 DNA sequence: TGTGCCAGTAGTATCTCGACAGTTTTTACTGAAGCTTTCTTT.

V and J are TRBV19 and TRBJ1-3; TRBD1 is a possible D gene (6 bases). The V and J ends lost 6 bases and 4 bases respectively, with 19 bases between them. Germline CDR1 LNHDA, CDR2 SQIVND (reference sequence). The CDR3 totals 16 residues. As DNA, the CDR3 is TGTGCCAGTAGCCATCTGACAGGAAGCGGCGGAAACACCATATATTTT. It yields the protein CASSHLTGSGGNTIYF.

This clone was counted a single time. The rearrangement joins TRBV25-1 to TRBJ1-6, with D perhaps matching TRBD1 (5 bases). The CDR3 has 15 amino acids. V was cut by 1 base and J by 7 bases, with 11 bases left in between. From germline, CDR1 is MGHDK and CDR2 SYGVNS. The chain's CDR3 is CASSEFGTGNSPLHF. CDR3 DNA: TGTGCCAGCAGTGAATTCGGAACAGGAAATTCACCCCTCCACTTT.

The chain employs TRBV9 and TRBJ1-2, with TRBD1 matching over 12 bases. The CDR3 is made up of 17 amino acids. From germline, CDR1 is SGDLS and CDR2 YYNGEE. The junction had 11 bases not matched to a gene; V was cut back by 4 bases and J by 4 bases. The CDR3 nucleotides read TGTGCCAGCAGCCGTCGGGACAGGGGGCGTAACTTCTATGGCTACACCTTC. It is translated as CASSRRDRGRNFYGYTF. The full variable domain, completed using reference TRBV9 and TRBJ1-2, is DSGVTQTPKHLITATGQRVTLRCSPRSGDLSVYWYQQSLDQGLQFLIQYYNGEERAKGNILERFSAQQFPDLHSELNLSSLELGDSALYFCASSRRDRGRNFYGYTFGSGTRLTVV.

The chain uses TRBV7-8 and TRBJ2-5; 7 positions agree with TRBD2. CDR1 is SGHVS, CDR2 FQNEAQ, per germline. J lost 3 bases, V lost 5 bases, and 6 bases had no gene match. The CDR3 has 14 residues. The CDR3 spells CASSIRSGEETQYF. In DNA, the CDR3 is TGTGCCAGCAGCATTCGAAGCGGGGAAGAGACCCAGTACTTC.

This clone was counted only a few times. The V and J genes are TRBV7-8 and TRBJ2-2; D gene uncertain. The V end lost 2 bases, the J end lost 3 bases, and 4 bases lay between the germline ends. The CDR3 loop spans 13 amino acids. Germline V gene lookup returns CDR1 SGHVS and CDR2 FQNEAQ. CDR3 sequence (DNA): TGTGCCAGCAGCTTACCGGACACCGGGGAGCTGTTTTTT. Residues: CASSLPDTGELFF.

Of note for this clone: The junction does not match germline at one end; this may be a read error. The chain joins TRBV7-2 to TRBJ2-7; D is unclear. The CDR3 totals 12 residues. CDR1 and CDR2 (germline): SGHTA, FQGNSA. The CDR3 loop reads CASSWGRYEQYF. The CDR3 coding sequence is TGTGCTAGCAGTTGGGGTCGATACGAGCAGTACTTC.

This chain joins TRBV19 and TRBJ2-2; D call uncertain. Germline assignment: CDR1 LNHDA and CDR2 SQIVND (reference sequence). There are 16 residues in the CDR3. Trimming shortened V by 8 bases and J by 0 bases, and 16 bases separated the two germline ends. CDR3 nucleotides: TGTGCCAGTCGTTACGGGTTAAATTCGAACACCGGGGAGCTGTTTTTT. This codes for CASRYGLNSNTGELFF.